This T cell receptor beta chain appears in the sequencing data of a study of CD8+CD57+ T cells in acquired aplastic anemia. Study context: Sorted CD4+ and CD8+ cells yielded about 3 ug of DNA on average. Study observations and caveats: In common between the patients and the controls were twenty-nine CD8+ CDR3 sequences. A significant difference in CD8+ Simpson's diversity between patients and controls was not found.

Germline V gives CDR1 SGHVS, CDR2 FQNEAQ. The length of the CDR3 is 14 residues. Between the trimmed V and J ends, which lost 5 bases and 4 bases, there was a span of 14 bases. In the case of this clonotype: The antigen is unknown.

Sequencing involved patients with CD8+CD57+ cell expansion previously shown by flow cytometry. Genomic DNA templated the TCR beta VDJ and CDR3 profiling. In TCRdb, the reads were re-called with MiXCR into one record per CDR3 protein. The sample consists of hundreds of thousands of distinct CDR3 sequences, roughly 80% of them appearing once. The TCR originated in a human donor with aplastic anemia. Specimen: sorted CD4+, CD8+, or CD8+CD57+ T cells (not recorded which) from PBMCs. The chain has TRBV7-8 and TRBJ1-2; TRBD1 might be the D (5 bases). In DNA form, the CDR3 reads TGTGCCAGCAGCCAAGGATCAGGGCCCTATGGCTACACCTTC. As protein: CASSQGSGPYGYTF.